A single sample is the source of the 27 T cell receptor beta chains below, sequenced in a study of cytomegalovirus exposure and HLA in healthy donors (TCRdb year 2017). Libraries were built with the immunoSEQ multiplex PCR assay. For the multiplex PCR, a mixture combining 60 forward primers for TCR Vbeta segments and 13 reverse primers for TCR Jbeta segments was used. Held by TCRdb, this immuneACCESS table contains in-frame sequences only and omits some clones. Under half of the omission traces to an unresolved V gene where checked; the cause of the rest is unknown. This sample has under 250,000 clones in its table, and almost 80% of those were observed once. The ten biggest clones cover 3.8% of the sample. Sequencing input: PBMCs. These receptors originate from a male donor in good health and CMV-seronegative.

The chain has TRBV5-6 and TRBJ2-5, with D possibly TRBD2 on 6 matching bases. Near its end, the DNA agrees better with TRBJ2-7, so the J call may be wrong. The CDR3 spans 13 residues. Germline-derived CDR1 and CDR2 are SGHDT and YYEEEE. The CDR3 nucleotides read TGTGCCAGCAGCGACGGGAGAAGTTACGAGCAGTACTTC. As protein: CASSDGRSYEQYF.

This clone is a singleton in its sample. The chain recombines TRBV5-5 with TRBJ1-1; D gene ambiguous. Trimming left V 0 bases short and J 4 bases short, with 7 bases between. The CDR3 sequence is 13 residues long. The V gene's germline CDR1 is SGHKS and CDR2 YYEKEE (reference sequence). In DNA, the CDR3 is TGTGCCAGCAGCTTGGGTCCTTTCACTGAAGCTTTCTTT. Translating it yields CASSLGPFTEAFF.

The DNA for the CDR3 is TGTGCCAGCAGCTTAGGGGGTAGCGGGAGTGTCACCTACGAGCAGTACTTC. It yields the protein CASSLGGSGSVTYEQYF. J is TRBJ2-7 and V is TRBV11-2; TRBD2 matches at 9 bases. Germline V gives CDR1 SGHAT, CDR2 FQNNGV. J was trimmed by 2 bases and V by 1 base; bases with no gene match: 9. The CDR3 runs 17 residues.

The chain has TRBV19 and TRBJ2-2; the match to TRBD2 covers 11 bases. The germline CDR1 and CDR2 sequences are LNHDA and SQIVND (reference sequence). The V gene end was trimmed by 5 bases and the J gene end by 2 bases; junction bases not matched to a gene: 10. The CDR3 contains 18 residues. The CDR3 DNA follows: TGTGCCAGTAGTTTGACTAGCGGGATGGTGAGAAACACCGGGGAGCTGTTTTTT. Encoded protein: CASSLTSGMVRNTGELFF.

The chain employs TRBV5-1 and TRBJ1-2, with no clear D. The CDR3 runs 13 residues. V was clipped by 5 bases and J by 0 bases, with 8 bases between them. Germline lookup yields CDR1 SGHRS and CDR2 YFSETQ. CDR3 in amino acids: CASSGLANYGYTF. The CDR3 DNA reads TGCGCCAGCAGTGGACTTGCTAACTATGGCTACACCTTC.

This clone was recorded once. The chain joins TRBV6-5 to TRBJ1-5; the D gene is possibly TRBD1 (6 bases). Deletions cut 6 bases from V and 2 bases from J, with 14 bases between. This CDR3 comprises 15 residues. The V gene's germline CDR1 is MNHEY and CDR2 SVGAGI. The CDR3: CASRTKQGGNQPQHF. The CDR3 DNA is TGTGCCAGCAGGACGAAACAGGGAGGCAATCAGCCCCAGCATTTT.

The chain's CDR3 is CASSSDRAGEQYF. The CDR3 region has the DNA TGTGCCAGCAGCTCAGACAGGGCAGGCGAGCAGTACTTC. The chain carries TRBV11-3 and TRBJ2-7, with TRBD1 matching 7 bases. This CDR3 is built from 13 residues. The V segment lost 4 bases and the J segment 6 bases; nucleotides outside the gene matches: 6. Germline values: CDR1 SGHNT, CDR2 YENEEA.

This clone was detected a few times. This chain joins TRBV2 and TRBJ2-3, with D unclear. Per the germline V gene, CDR1 is SNHLY and CDR2 is FYNNEI. The V end was cut by 6 bases, the J end by 6 bases, with 10 bases between. This CDR3 is built from 12 residues. CDR3 bases: TGTGCCAGCAGGATAATCGGGGATACGCAGTATTTT. It specifies CASRIIGDTQYF.

The chain employs TRBV5-8 and TRBJ2-4; 9 bases match TRBD1. CDR1 and CDR2 (germline): SGHTS, YDEGEE. With 0 bases clipped from V and 6 bases from J, the junction kept 7 bases outside the gene matches. The CDR3 totals 16 residues. The CDR3: CASSLGFTTGGNIQYF. The CDR3 region has the DNA TGTGCCAGCAGCTTGGGATTTACGACAGGGGGAAACATTCAGTACTTC.

This clone appeared a few times. The chain is built from TRBV19 and TRBJ1-4; 8 bases are a match to TRBD1. V shed 10 bases, J shed 6 bases, and the junction held 7 bases outside the gene matches. CDR1 and CDR2 from the germline V gene are LNHDA and SQIVND (reference sequence). The CDR3 consists of 13 residues. The CDR3 DNA reads as TGTGCCACCCGACAGGGGTCTTATGAAAAACTGTTTTTT. Translating gives CATRQGSYEKLFF.

The J gene is TRBJ1-1, the V gene TRBV5-1, with 9 bases identical to TRBD1. The CDR3 contains 16 residues. Germline CDR1 SGHRS, CDR2 YFSETQ. The trim removed 0 bases at V and 2 bases at J, leaving 5 bases unmatched. The CDR3 region is CASSLAKGQGNTEAFF. CDR3 in DNA: TGCGCCAGCAGCTTGGCAAAGGGACAGGGAAACACTGAAGCTTTCTTT.

The chain combines TRBV7-8 with TRBJ2-7; D is perhaps TRBD1 (6 bases). CDR3 size: 13 residues. V was cut by 3 bases and J by 4 bases, with 10 bases left in between. CDR1 is SGHVS and CDR2 is FQNEAQ in the germline V gene. CDR3 residues: CASSLTGAYEQYF. CDR3 sequence (DNA): TGTGCCAGCAGCTTGACAGGAGCTTACGAGCAGTACTTC. Full variable domain (missing parts from reference TRBV7-8 and TRBJ2-7): GAGVSQSPRYKVAKRGQDVALRCDPISGHVSLFWYQQALGQGPEFLTYFQNEAQLDKSGLPSDRFFAERPEGSVSTLKIQRTQQEDSAVYLCASSLTGAYEQYFGPGTRLTVT.

The chain joins TRBV27 to TRBJ1-5; 7 bases map to TRBD1. Trimming removed 7 bases from V and 0 bases from J; junction bases left unmatched: 9. Germline assignment: CDR1 MNHEY and CDR2 SMNVEV (reference sequence). CDR3 size: 16 residues. Written as DNA, the CDR3 is TGTGCCAGCAAAGCCGACAGGGCGAATAGCAATCAGCCCCAGCATTTT. Residues: CASKADRANSNQPQHF.

The J gene is TRBJ1-5, the V gene TRBV27; 7 bases align to TRBD1. The V gene end was trimmed by 8 bases and the J gene end by 3 bases; junction bases not matched to a gene: 10. Germline CDR1 and CDR2: MNHEY and SMNVEV (reference sequence). The CDR3 runs to 15 residues. This chain's CDR3 is CASARTGLNNQPQHF. The CDR3 DNA follows: TGTGCCAGCGCCCGGACAGGCTTGAACAATCAGCCCCAGCATTTT.

This clone was seen a few times. This chain connects TRBV25-1 to TRBJ1-3; D ambiguous. This CDR3 region has 15 residues. In germline, CDR1 is MGHDK, CDR2 SYGVNS. Trimming removed 6 bases at V and 2 bases at J, with 14 bases between. The CDR3 protein is CASSDTVDTGNTIYF. In DNA, the CDR3 is TGTGCCAGCAGCGATACAGTGGATACTGGAAACACCATATATTTT.

The chain joins TRBV6-1 to TRBJ2-7; TRBD1 aligns across 7 bases. Germline lookup yields CDR1 MNHNS and CDR2 SASEGT. The trim removed 6 bases at V and 5 bases at J, leaving 4 bases unmatched. The CDR3 is made up of 12 amino acids. CDR3 DNA: TGTGCCAGCAGCGGTCAGGGGGACGAGCAGTACTTC. The encoded protein is CASSGQGDEQYF.

The CDR3 sequence: CASSPTSGAVYNEQFF. The CDR3 DNA is TGTGCCAGCAGCCCGACTAGCGGGGCGGTTTACAATGAGCAGTTCTTC. The rearrangement joins TRBV5-4 to TRBJ2-1, with 11 nucleotides matching TRBD2. This CDR3 has 16 residues. Unmatched junction bases numbered 7, after V lost 4 bases and J lost 4 bases. Germline loops: CDR1 SGHNT, CDR2 YYREEE (reference sequence). The full variable domain, completed using reference TRBV5-4 and TRBJ2-1, is ETGVTQSPTHLIKTRGQQVTLRCSSQSGHNTVSWYQQALGQGPQFIFQYYREEENGRGNFPPRFSGLQFPNYSSELNVNALELDDSALYLCASSPTSGAVYNEQFFGPGTRLTVL.

V gene TRBV5-4 combines with J gene TRBJ1-1; no clear D gene. This CDR3 has 14 residues. Trimming removed 4 bases at V and 5 bases at J, with 15 bases between. CDR1 and CDR2 (germline): SGHNT, YYREEE (reference sequence). CDR3 in DNA: TGTGCCAGCAGCCGAGTATTGGGAGGGACTGAAGCTTTCTTT. It specifies CASSRVLGGTEAFF.

The genes are TRBV27 and TRBJ2-1; 13 bases are shared with TRBD2. V lost 0 bases, J lost 9 bases, and 29 bases stayed unmatched. The CDR3 is 24 residues long. Germline V gene lookup returns CDR1 MNHEY and CDR2 SMNVEV (reference sequence). The CDR3 DNA is TGTGCCAGCAGTTTATCGTCGTGGGTGGGATGGGTCGGAGAAGGGACTAGCGGGACGGGTGAGCAGTTCTTC. Translated: CASSLSSWVGWVGEGTSGTGEQFF.

The chain joins TRBV28 to TRBJ2-5, with D unresolved. The J call is in doubt because the DNA end fits TRBJ2-7 better. The CDR3 has 12 residues. Germline values: CDR1 MDHEN, CDR2 SYDVKM. The CDR3 reads CASSLELGEQYF. The CDR3 nucleotides are TGTGCCAGCAGTTTAGAGTTGGGCGAGCAGTACTTC.

This clone was recorded a few times. The chain has TRBV6-5 and TRBJ2-5; the match to TRBD2 covers 14 bases. The V and J ends lost 5 bases and 5 bases, in that order; junction bases with no gene match: 4. CDR1 is MNHEY and CDR2 is SVGAGI in the germline V gene. The CDR3 consists of 15 residues. The DNA for the CDR3 is TGTGCCAGCAGTCCGGGACTAGCGGGAGTTGAGACCCAGTACTTC. Translating gives CASSPGLAGVETQYF.

The chain combines TRBV29-1 with TRBJ1-1; no definite D call. CDR1 and CDR2 from the germline V gene are SQVTM and ANQGSEA. The V end was cut by 6 bases, the J end by 6 bases, with 11 bases between. This CDR3 has 11 amino acids. The DNA for the CDR3 is TGCAGCGTGGGAAACGGGGCTGAAGCTTTCTTT. As protein: CSVGNGAEAFF.

The CDR3 loop is CASSPPGGEAYEQYF. In nucleotides, the CDR3 is TGTGCCAGCAGCCCACCGGGCGGGGAGGCCTACGAGCAGTACTTC. The rearrangement uses TRBV6-5 and TRBJ2-7, with D possibly being TRBD2 (6 bases). The V end lost 6 bases, the J end lost 2 bases, and 17 bases lay between the germline ends. Germline V lookup: CDR1 MNHEY, CDR2 SVGAGI. The CDR3 sequence is 15 residues long.

There are a few counts of this clone. This chain uses TRBV5-1 with TRBJ2-6, with D tentatively TRBD2 (5 bases). CDR1 SGHRS and CDR2 YFSETQ come from the germline V gene. The V end was cut by 4 bases, the J end by 1 base, with 6 bases between. The CDR3 is made up of 14 amino acids. Here the CDR3 reads CASSRDSGANVLTF. DNA for the CDR3: TGCGCCAGCAGCCGGGATTCTGGGGCCAACGTCCTGACTTTC. The full variable domain, rest sourced from reference TRBV5-1 and TRBJ2-6, is KAGVTQTPRYLIKTRGQQVTLSCSPISGHRSVSWYQQTPGQGLQFLFEYFSETQRNKGNFPGRFSGRQFSNSRSEMNVSTLELGDSALYLCASSRDSGANVLTFGAGSRLTVL.

As to this clone: Its ends do not fully match the called genes, so a read error is possible. Other DNA sequences in the sample encode the same CDR3. This chain uses TRBV28 with TRBJ1-4, with D perhaps matching TRBD1 (6 bases). This CDR3 contains 16 residues. The V gene's germline CDR1 is MDHEN and CDR2 SYDVKM. This CDR3 reads CASSSPDSRSKEKLFF. The CDR3 coding sequence is TGTGCCAGTAGTTCCCCGGACAGTAGATCTAAGGAAAAACTGTTTTTT.

This chain joins TRBV5-1 and TRBJ2-5; 9 bases align to TRBD1. Germline lookup yields CDR1 SGHRS and CDR2 YFSETQ. V was clipped by 4 bases and J by 5 bases; unmatched bases: 12. This CDR3 has 16 amino acids. The CDR3 loop is CASSGGFTGGQETQYF. The CDR3 DNA sequence: TGCGCCAGCAGCGGCGGATTTACAGGGGGCCAGGAGACCCAGTACTTC.

The chain carries TRBV5-4 and TRBJ2-1; no firm D call. Germline values: CDR1 SGHNT, CDR2 YYREEE (reference sequence). The CDR3 is made up of 12 amino acids. V was pared by 1 base and J by 4 bases, with 3 bases between. The CDR3 protein is CASSLSYNEQFF. In DNA form, the CDR3 reads TGTGCCAGCAGCTTGTCATACAATGAGCAGTTCTTC.